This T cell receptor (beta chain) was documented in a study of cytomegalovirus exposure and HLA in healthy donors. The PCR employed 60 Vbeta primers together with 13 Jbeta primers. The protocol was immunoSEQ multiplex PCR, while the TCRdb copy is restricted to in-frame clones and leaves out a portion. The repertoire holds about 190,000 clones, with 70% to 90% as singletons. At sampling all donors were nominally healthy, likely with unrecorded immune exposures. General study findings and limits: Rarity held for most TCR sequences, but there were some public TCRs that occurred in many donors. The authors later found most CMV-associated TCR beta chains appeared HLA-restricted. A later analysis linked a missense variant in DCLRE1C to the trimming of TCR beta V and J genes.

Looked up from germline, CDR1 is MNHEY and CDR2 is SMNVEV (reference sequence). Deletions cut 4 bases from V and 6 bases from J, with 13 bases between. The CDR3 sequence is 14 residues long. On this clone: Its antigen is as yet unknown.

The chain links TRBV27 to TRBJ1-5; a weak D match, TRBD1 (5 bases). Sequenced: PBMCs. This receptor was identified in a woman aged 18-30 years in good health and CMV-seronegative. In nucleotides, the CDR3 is TGTGCCAGCAGTTATTGGGGCGGAATTCAGCCCCAGCATTTT. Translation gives CASSYWGGIQPQHF.